What follows are 18 T cell receptor beta chains derived from one specimen sequenced in a study of blood T cell repertoires in COVID-19. Assay used: immunoSEQ multiplex PCR; TCRdb lists only in-frame clones, some missing. Here the sample spans approximately 230,000 clones, around four fifths being singletons. Sequenced input: peripheral blood. The receptors derive from an elderly man with acute or convalescent COVID-19.

This chain uses TRBV4-2 with TRBJ2-2, with 8 positions matching TRBD2. Germline V lookup: CDR1 LGHNA, CDR2 YNFKEQ. The junction had 10 bases not matched to a gene; V was cut back by 4 bases and J by 6 bases. The CDR3 is 16 residues long. CDR3: CASSRLGRTSPGELFF. In nucleotides, the CDR3 is TGTGCCAGCAGCCGCTTAGGTAGGACTAGCCCCGGGGAGCTGTTTTTT.

V usage is TRBV20-1 and J usage is TRBJ2-7; D possibly corresponds to TRBD1 (7 bases). V was clipped by 3 bases and J by 7 bases, with 13 bases between them. CDR3 length: 12 amino acids. CDR1 is DFQATT and CDR2 is SNEGSKA in the germline V gene (reference sequence). CDR3 loop: CSASWRGQEQYF. The CDR3 nucleotides read TGCAGTGCTAGTTGGAGGGGGCAGGAGCAGTACTTC.

The chain joins TRBV28 to TRBJ1-1; TRBD1 matches at 7 bases. The ends lost 4 bases at V and 0 bases at J; junction bases unmatched: 5. The CDR3 loop spans 15 amino acids. Germline CDR1 MDHEN, CDR2 SYDVKM. This CDR3 is CASSSRRGMNTEAFF. The CDR3 region has the DNA TGTGCCAGCAGTTCCCGCAGGGGGATGAACACTGAAGCTTTCTTT.

Here the CDR3 DNA reads TGTGCCAGTAGTCCAACCACCTCAGGGGTGGTTGGCTACACCTTC. Residues: CASSPTTSGVVGYTF. The genes are TRBV19 and TRBJ1-2; a weak D match, TRBD1 (6 bases). The germline V gene encodes CDR1 LNHDA and CDR2 SQIVND (reference sequence). Trimming took off 5 bases at V and 7 bases at J, with 20 bases between the two ends. CDR3 length: 15 residues.

The table lists this clone with a few counts. The rearrangement links TRBV5-1 to TRBJ1-1, with TRBD1 as a possible D gene (6 bases). Germline V lookup: CDR1 SGHRS, CDR2 YFSETQ. Trimming removed 1 base from V and 4 bases from J, with 14 bases in between. The CDR3 runs 15 residues. The CDR3 sequence is CASSLSTGKGTEAFF. As DNA, the CDR3 is TGCGCCAGCAGCTTGTCCACAGGGAAGGGCACTGAAGCTTTCTTT.

V gene TRBV5-6 combines with J gene TRBJ2-7; TRBD2 agrees at 12 bases. Germline trimming cut 3 bases from V and 4 bases from J; bases unmatched to any gene: 8. CDR1 is SGHDT, CDR2 YYEEEE, per germline. This CDR3 is 16 amino acids long. The CDR3 DNA follows: TGTGCCAGCAGCTACAGGACTAGCGGGACTGAATACGAGCAGTACTTC. Its protein product is CASSYRTSGTEYEQYF.

This chain links TRBV3-1 (or the pseudogene TRBV3-2) with TRBJ1-1, with 9 bases matching TRBD1. CDR3 size: 14 residues. From germline, CDR1 is LGHDT and CDR2 YNNKEL (reference sequence). Trimming took 2 bases from V and 5 from J; bases not matched to a gene: 3. The CDR3 sequence is CASSQTGGQTEAFF. Written as DNA, the CDR3 is TGTGCCAGCAGCCAAACAGGGGGCCAAACTGAAGCTTTCTTT.

The genes are TRBV6-5 and TRBJ2-7, with 7 nucleotides matching TRBD1. The germline V gene encodes CDR1 MNHEY and CDR2 SVGAGI. The CDR3 is made up of 15 amino acids. The J segment lost 2 bases and the V segment lost 6 bases, leaving 10 bases of the junction unmatched. CDR3 nucleotide sequence: TGTGCCAGCAGAAACCCGGGACAGCGGACCTACGAGCAGTACTTC. It translates to CASRNPGQRTYEQYF.

V gene TRBV18 combines with J gene TRBJ2-7; TRBD2 matches 11 bases. The CDR3 sequence is 15 residues long. CDR1 is KGHSH and CDR2 is LQKENI in the germline V gene. V dropped 5 bases and J dropped 0; count of bases not matched to a gene: 3. DNA for the CDR3: TGTGCCAGCTCAATTAGCGGGGGGGCCTCCTACGAGCAGTACTTC. This encodes CASSISGGASYEQYF.

The V and J genes are TRBV5-6 and TRBJ2-5; 7 nucleotides line up with TRBD1. Germline-derived CDR1 and CDR2 are SGHDT and YYEEEE. This CDR3 region has 14 residues. Germline trimming cut 3 bases from V and 2 bases from J; bases unmatched to any gene: 4. The CDR3 sequence is CASSSGTEQETQYF. Written as DNA, the CDR3 is TGTGCCAGCAGCTCCGGGACAGAGCAAGAGACCCAGTACTTC.

The V call is TRBV7-6, the J call TRBJ2-2, with D possibly being TRBD2 (5 bases). Trimming took 5 bases from V and 5 from J, leaving 15 bases between them. The CDR3 consists of 15 residues. Germline V lookup: CDR1 SGHVS, CDR2 FNYEAQ. CDR3 amino acids: CASSTPGSLTGELFF. CDR3 in DNA: TGTGCCAGCAGCACACCGGGATCGTTGACCGGGGAGCTGTTTTTT.

The chain uses TRBV27 and TRBJ2-2; TRBD2 matches 7 bases. This CDR3 contains 15 residues. V trimming: 4 bases; J trimming: 4 bases; junction bases outside the gene matches: 6. Germline V gives CDR1 MNHEY, CDR2 SMNVEV (reference sequence). The CDR3 DNA sequence: TGTGCCAGCAGTTCGGGGGGAGTTATCACCGGGGAGCTGTTTTTT. Translation: CASSSGGVITGELFF.

This chain links TRBV28 with TRBJ1-6; a weak D match, TRBD1 (6 bases). This CDR3 has 12 residues. Trimming removed 6 bases from V and 10 bases from J, with 10 bases in between. Germline CDR1 and CDR2: MDHEN and SYDVKM. The CDR3 coding sequence is TGTGCCAGCAGCCACAGGGAATCACCCCTCCACTTT. Its translation is CASSHRESPLHF.

The genes are TRBV19 and TRBJ2-7, with 9 bases that match TRBD1. Per the germline V gene, CDR1 is LNHDA and CDR2 is SQIVND (reference sequence). This CDR3 has 13 residues. V was clipped by 5 bases and J by 4 bases; unmatched bases: 3. CDR3 sequence (DNA): TGTGCCAGTAGTCGACAGGGGGGTTACGAGCAGTACTTC. This gives the protein CASSRQGGYEQYF.

The V call is TRBV6-5, the J call TRBJ1-5; possibly TRBD1 for D (5 bases). The V end lost 8 bases, the J end lost 1 base, and 15 bases lay between the germline ends. CDR3 length: 15 residues. Germline loops: CDR1 MNHEY, CDR2 SVGAGI. The CDR3 reads CASRLGAQSNQPQHF. In nucleotides, the CDR3 is TGTGCCAGCCGGCTTGGGGCGCAGAGCAATCAGCCCCAGCATTTT.

This chain connects TRBV10-2 to TRBJ2-7; D perhaps matches TRBD2 (6 bases). V dropped 4 bases and J dropped 6 bases, with 7 bases sitting between them. This CDR3 is 11 amino acids long. Looked up from germline, CDR1 is WSHSY and CDR2 is SAAADI. The CDR3 coding sequence is TGCGCCAGCAGTGCGGGGGTCGAGCAGTACTTC. Translating gives CASSAGVEQYF.

This chain links TRBV30 with TRBJ2-6; D is unclear. This CDR3 has 15 amino acids. Germline-derived CDR1 and CDR2 are GTSNPN and SVGIG (reference sequence). With 0 bases removed from V and 6 bases from J, the gap between germline ends came to 12 bases. CDR3 in amino acids: CAWSVLASAANVLTF. For the CDR3, the DNA is TGTGCCTGGAGTGTACTCGCTTCCGCGGCCAACGTCCTGACTTTC.

V is TRBV5-1 and J is TRBJ2-2; 7 bases agree with TRBD1. CDR3 size: 15 residues. V was clipped by 4 bases and J by 5 bases; unmatched bases: 8. Germline lookup yields CDR1 SGHRS and CDR2 YFSETQ. This CDR3 is CASSRQGPMTGELFF. CDR3 bases: TGCGCCAGCAGCCGACAGGGCCCTATGACCGGGGAGCTGTTTTTT. Complete variable domain (other parts from reference TRBV5-1 and TRBJ2-2): KAGVTQTPRYLIKTRGQQVTLSCSPISGHRSVSWYQQTPGQGLQFLFEYFSETQRNKGNFPGRFSGRQFSNSRSEMNVSTLELGDSALYLCASSRQGPMTGELFFGEGSRLTVL.